This entry is about one T cell receptor (beta chain). The data derive from a study of OX40 agonist ivuxolimab in advanced cancers. Some clones are missing from TCRdb's copy, which holds only in-frame ones; the method was immunoSEQ multiplex PCR. Of around 110,000 clones detected, roughly 93% appear once; the ten largest clones hold 0.15% to 0.17%. The CDR3 runs 15 residues. Trimming took off 0 bases at V and 5 bases at J, with 10 bases between the two ends. Germline CDR1 LNHDA, CDR2 SQIVND (reference sequence). The starting material was CD4+ or CD8+ T cells sorted from blood, obtained in a trial of the OX40 agonist ivuxolimab. The chain recombines TRBV19 with TRBJ2-2, with D perhaps TRBD2 (6 bases). The clonotype was recovered from an adult with an advanced solid tumor such as melanoma, head and neck, liver or kidney cancer. CDR3 coding DNA: TGTGCCAGTAGTATAGACGCGGGACGGACCGGGGAGCTGTTTTTT. Translation: CASSIDAGRTGELFF.